The T cell receptor (beta chain) under discussion was sequenced for a study of blood T cell repertoires in COVID-19 (dated by TCRdb to the early 2020s). Study-level background: The collaborator samples originated in the United States, Italy and Spain and spanned the acute and convalescent phases of COVID-19. The material from the prospective study consisted of cDNA or gDNA derived from T cells, B-cell-depleted T cells, or PBMCs. Subjects who had been exposed to COVID-19, were actively infected with it, or had recovered from it provided the deeply sampled blood TCRbeta repertoires that made up the dataset. The repertoires were released in a freely available public database intended as a resource for research on the immune response to SARS-CoV-2. Samples were obtained from the ongoing ImmuneRACE study (first 160 participants) and from about 1,300 subjects provided by 6 global collaborators. Nearly every sample came with metadata listing a de-identified subject ID, COVID-19 status, age in years and sex. HLA class I and class II types, where available, came from metadata supplied by the sample provider rather than from assay-based typing.

On the study overall, not on this receptor specifically: The amount of clinical and demographic metadata varied by source and participant and was provided uncurated.

In the case of this clone: The antigen this receptor binds is unknown. No much larger clone is present one base from it, and per-base qualities are unavailable.

Participants in the prospective study were enrolled through a virtual design, were aged 18 to 89 years, and lived in some 24 United States geographic areas. In the prospective study, cohorts were assigned on the basis of participant-reported clinical history obtained from a screening survey and a study questionnaire. Recovered participants in ImmuneRACE Cohort 3 were defined as having two consecutive negative NP/OP PCR tests, clearance from a healthcare professional, or resolution of symptoms. In the prospective study, mobile phlebotomists collected whole blood, serum and a nasopharyngeal or oropharyngeal swab from each participant. Over a roughly 2-month period, participants in the prospective study had the option of providing additional blood draws and questionnaires. Before DNA extraction, prospective study blood samples were shipped either frozen or at room temperature. Looking up the germline V gene (reference sequence) yields CDR1 WNHNN and CDR2 SYGVQD. The CDR3, from cysteine to phenylalanine, totals 15 residues. This entry keeps only the CDR3 DNA: 45 bases, framed from base 1. V ends up 10 bases short and J 2 bases short, with an unmatched junction base count of 7.

TCRbeta CDR3 regions were amplified from genomic DNA by means of the immunoSEQ Assay, a bias-controlled multiplex PCR. The authors' pipeline ran thus. The number of nucleated cells in each sample was estimated from the amplification of reference gene primers within the assay. To quantify the absolute abundance of each unique TCRbeta CDR3 rearrangement, sequence reads were collapsed and filtered. For each sample, productive Simpson clonality was calculated as the square root of Simpson's diversity index across productive rearrangements. Held by TCRdb, this immuneACCESS table contains in-frame sequences only and omits some clones. Under half of the omission traces to an unresolved V gene where checked; the cause of the rest is unknown. V, J and clone size derive from that table, while D and trimming were established from the DNA sequence. The sample table shows about 230,000 clones, and about nine tenths are seen once. The ten largest clones represent 15% of the sample.

This chain joins TRBV10-1 to TRBJ2-5, with 13 middle bases fitting TRBD2. The TCR comes from a man aged 18 to 30 who had recovered from COVID-19. The sequenced sample was PBMCs or T cells enriched from blood (not recorded which). Here the CDR3 is given as CATSLAGGRQETQYF. At the DNA level, the sequence is TGCGCCACCTCACTAGCGGGGGGGCGGCAAGAGACCCAGTACTTC.